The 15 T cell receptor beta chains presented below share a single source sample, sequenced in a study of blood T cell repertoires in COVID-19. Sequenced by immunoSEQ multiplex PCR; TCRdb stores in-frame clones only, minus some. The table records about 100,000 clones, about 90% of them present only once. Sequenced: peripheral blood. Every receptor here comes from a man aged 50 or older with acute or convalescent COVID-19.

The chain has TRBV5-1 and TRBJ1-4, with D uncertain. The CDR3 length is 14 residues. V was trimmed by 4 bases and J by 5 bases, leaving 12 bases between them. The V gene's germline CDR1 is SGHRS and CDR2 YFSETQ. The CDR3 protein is CASSARTANEKLFF. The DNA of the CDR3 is TGCGCCAGCAGCGCGAGGACTGCAAATGAAAAACTGTTTTTT.

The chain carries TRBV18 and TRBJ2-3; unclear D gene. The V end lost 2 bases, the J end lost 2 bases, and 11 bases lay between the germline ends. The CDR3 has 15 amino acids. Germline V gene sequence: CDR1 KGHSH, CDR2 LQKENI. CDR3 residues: CASSPKPLHTDTQYF. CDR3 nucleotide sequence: TGTGCCAGCTCACCAAAGCCACTACACACAGATACGCAGTATTTT.

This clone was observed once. CDR3 region: CASSVLGGQPQHF. The CDR3, as DNA: TGTGCCAGCAGCGTATTAGGAGGTCAGCCCCAGCATTTT. This chain joins TRBV2 and TRBJ1-5; D gene ambiguous. Germline CDR1 SNHLY, CDR2 FYNNEI. V was clipped by 6 bases and J by 6 bases, with 12 bases between them. CDR3 length equals 13 residues.

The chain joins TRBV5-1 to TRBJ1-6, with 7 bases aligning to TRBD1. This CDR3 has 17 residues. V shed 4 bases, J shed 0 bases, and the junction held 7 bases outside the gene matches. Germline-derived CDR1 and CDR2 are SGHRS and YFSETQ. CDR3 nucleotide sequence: TGCGCCAGCAGCAGGGGACAGCCTAACTCCTATAATTCACCCCTCCACTTT. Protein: CASSRGQPNSYNSPLHF. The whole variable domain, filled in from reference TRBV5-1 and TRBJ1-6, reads KAGVTQTPRYLIKTRGQQVTLSCSPISGHRSVSWYQQTPGQGLQFLFEYFSETQRNKGNFPGRFSGRQFSNSRSEMNVSTLELGDSALYLCASSRGQPNSYNSPLHFGNGTRLTVT.

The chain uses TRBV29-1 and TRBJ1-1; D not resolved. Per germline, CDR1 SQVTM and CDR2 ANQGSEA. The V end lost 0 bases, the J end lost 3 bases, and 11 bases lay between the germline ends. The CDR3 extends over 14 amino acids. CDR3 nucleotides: TGCAGCGTTGAAGAATCGGGGAGGGACACTGAAGCTTTCTTT. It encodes CSVEESGRDTEAFF. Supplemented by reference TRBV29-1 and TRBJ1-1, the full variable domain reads SAVISQKPSRDICQRGTSLTIQCQVDSQVTMMFWYRQQPGQSLTLIATANQGSEATYESGFVIDKFPISRPNLTFSTLTVSNMSPEDSSIYLCSVEESGRDTEAFFGQGTRLTVV.

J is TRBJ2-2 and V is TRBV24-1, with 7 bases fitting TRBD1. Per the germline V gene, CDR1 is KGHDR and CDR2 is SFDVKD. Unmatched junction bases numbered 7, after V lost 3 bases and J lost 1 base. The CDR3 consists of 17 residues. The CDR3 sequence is CATSDPNRGGNTGELFF. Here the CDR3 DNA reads TGTGCCACCAGTGATCCAAACAGGGGCGGGAACACCGGGGAGCTGTTTTTT.

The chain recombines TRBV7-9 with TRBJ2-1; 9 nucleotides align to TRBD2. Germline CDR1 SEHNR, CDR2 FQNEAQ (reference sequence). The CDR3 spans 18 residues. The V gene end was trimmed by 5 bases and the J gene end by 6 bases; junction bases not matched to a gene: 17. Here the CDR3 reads CASSPPWAGGRRGNEQFF. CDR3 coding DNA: TGTGCCAGCAGCCCCCCCTGGGCGGGGGGGCGCCGAGGCAATGAGCAGTTCTTC.

For the CDR3, the DNA is TGTGCCAGTAGTAGGGGTGACAGTTACAACTATGGCTACACCTTC. This translates into CASSRGDSYNYGYTF. This chain links TRBV19 with TRBJ1-2; TRBD1 might be the D (5 bases). The CDR3 length is 15 residues. The germline gives CDR1 LNHDA, CDR2 SQIVND (reference sequence). Trimming cost V 4 bases and J 2 bases, with 14 bases left between them.

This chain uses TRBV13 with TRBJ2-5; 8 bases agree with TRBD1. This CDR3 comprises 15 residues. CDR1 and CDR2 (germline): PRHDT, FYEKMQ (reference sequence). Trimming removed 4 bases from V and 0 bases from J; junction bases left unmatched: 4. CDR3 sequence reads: CASSYRGDNQETQYF. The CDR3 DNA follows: TGTGCCAGCAGCTACAGGGGGGATAACCAAGAGACCCAGTACTTC.

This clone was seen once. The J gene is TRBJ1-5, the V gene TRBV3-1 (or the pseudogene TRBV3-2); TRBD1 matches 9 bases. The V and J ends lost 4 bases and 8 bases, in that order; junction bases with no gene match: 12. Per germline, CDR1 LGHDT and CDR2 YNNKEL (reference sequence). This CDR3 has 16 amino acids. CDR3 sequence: CASSPGTGTGEKPQHF. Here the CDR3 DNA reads TGTGCCAGCAGCCCGGGGACAGGGACCGGCGAAAAGCCCCAGCATTTT.

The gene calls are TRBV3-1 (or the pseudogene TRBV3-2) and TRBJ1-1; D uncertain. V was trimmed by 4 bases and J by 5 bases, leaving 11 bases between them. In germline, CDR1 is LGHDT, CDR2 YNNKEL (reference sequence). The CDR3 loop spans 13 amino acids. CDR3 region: CASSRGRGTEAFF. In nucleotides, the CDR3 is TGTGCCAGCAGCCGAGGGAGAGGAACTGAAGCTTTCTTT.

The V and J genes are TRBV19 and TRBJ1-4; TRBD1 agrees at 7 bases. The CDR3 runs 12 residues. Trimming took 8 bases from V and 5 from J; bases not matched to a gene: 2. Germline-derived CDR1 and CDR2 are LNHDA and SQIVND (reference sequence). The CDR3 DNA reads TGTGCCAGTGGGGACAGAAATGAAAAACTGTTTTTT. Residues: CASGDRNEKLFF.

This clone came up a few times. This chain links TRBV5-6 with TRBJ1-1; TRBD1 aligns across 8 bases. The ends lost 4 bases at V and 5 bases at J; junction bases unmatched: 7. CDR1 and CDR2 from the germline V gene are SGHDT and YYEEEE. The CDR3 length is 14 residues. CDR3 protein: CASSPDRGRTEAFF. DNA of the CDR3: TGTGCCAGCAGCCCCGACAGGGGTAGGACTGAAGCTTTCTTT.

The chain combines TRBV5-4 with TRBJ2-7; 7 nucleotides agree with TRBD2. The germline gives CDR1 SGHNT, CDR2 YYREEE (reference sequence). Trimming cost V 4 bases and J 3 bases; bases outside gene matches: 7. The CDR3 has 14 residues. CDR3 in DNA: TGTGCCAGCAGCCCCAGGCGGGAGATCTACGAGCAGTACTTC. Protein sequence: CASSPRREIYEQYF. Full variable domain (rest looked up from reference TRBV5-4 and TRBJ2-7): ETGVTQSPTHLIKTRGQQVTLRCSSQSGHNTVSWYQQALGQGPQFIFQYYREEENGRGNFPPRFSGLQFPNYSSELNVNALELDDSALYLCASSPRREIYEQYFGPGTRLTVT.

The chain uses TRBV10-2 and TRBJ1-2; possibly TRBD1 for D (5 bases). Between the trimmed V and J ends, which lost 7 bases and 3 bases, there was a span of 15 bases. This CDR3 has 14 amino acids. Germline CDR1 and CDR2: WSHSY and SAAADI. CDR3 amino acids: CASTGGEAYYGYTF. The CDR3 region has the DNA TGCGCCAGCACGGGGGGGGAGGCGTACTATGGCTACACCTTC.